This T cell receptor beta chain was profiled in a study of T cell responses to AZD1222 COVID-19 vaccine. General observations from the study: In a largely white British group with more females than males, clonal diversity was possibly underestimated.

The assay was immunoSEQ multiplex PCR, and TCRdb's table has in-frame clones only and misses some. In the table there are about 180,000 clones, roughly 92% of which are singletons. On this clone itself: Its antigen is currently unknown.

J was trimmed by 4 bases and V by 0 bases; bases with no gene match: 2. The CDR3 is 15 residues long. The V gene's germline CDR1 is SGHVS and CDR2 FQNEAQ. This receptor was obtained from an adult who received the AZD1222 COVID-19 vaccine. Specimen: peripheral blood, collected 28 days after the second AZD1222 dose. The V gene is TRBV7-8, the J gene TRBJ2-7; TRBD2 matches at 11 bases. CDR3 sequence (DNA): TGTGCCAGCAGCTTAGCGGCTAGCGGGAGGTACGAGCAGTACTTC. It yields the protein CASSLAASGRYEQYF.